This TCR beta chain derives from a study of T cell responses to AZD1222 COVID-19 vaccine. About this clone itself: Its antigen remains unidentified.

Findings and limits, study-wide: Clonal diversity was possibly underestimated; the donors were predominantly white British and more often female. At 160-218 and 743-854, vaccine-associated CD4 TCRs were dominant, and they spanned spike.

This CDR3 has 16 residues. V was clipped by 5 bases and J by 0 bases; unmatched bases: 9. CDR1 is SNHLY, CDR2 FYNNEI, per germline. Method: immunoSEQ multiplex PCR; TCRdb's copy keeps in-frame clones and lacks some. Of around 170,000 clones detected, 80% to 95% appear once; the ten largest clones hold approximately 1.9%. The sequence was obtained from an adult who received the AZD1222 COVID-19 vaccine. This sequence joins TRBV2 and TRBJ1-1; 7 nucleotides match TRBD1. Sequenced here: peripheral blood, sampled 28 days after the second AZD1222 dose. In nucleotides, the CDR3 is TGTGCCAGCAGTTCGAAAAGGACAGGAATGAACACTGAAGCTTTCTTT. It is translated as CASSSKRTGMNTEAFF.